The clone carrying this T cell receptor (beta chain) was seen ten or more times. Its specificity is not known. RNA transcripts were the template, and TCR beta CDR3 regions were amplified from them. RT-PCR in the first round used HTBI primers; a second-round multiplex PCR followed. TCRdb recomputed calls from the multiplex PCR reads with MiXCR, one row per CDR3 protein. The data hold around 170,000 distinct CDR3 sequences, with 37% observed a single time. This CDR3 is built from 19 residues. Per the germline V gene, CDR1 is MGHDK and CDR2 is SYGVNS. With 1 base clipped from V and 2 bases from J, the junction kept 15 bases outside the gene matches. Each diagnosis was determined on the basis of clinical symptoms, serum thyroxine, TRAb, thyroid ultrasound and orbital computed tomography. These data belong to a study of Graves' ophthalmopathy and Graves' hyperthyroidism. As for the study in general: Researchers obtained peripheral blood at initial diagnosis, before any treatment had begun.

Whole-study findings and limits: The 13-signature model separated ophthalmopathy from stable hyperthyroidism at 85% to 90% sensitivity and nearly 83% specificity.

The V gene is TRBV25-1, the J gene TRBJ2-5; 8 nucleotides agree with TRBD2. This TCR was recovered from a middle-aged woman with Graves' ophthalmopathy. Sequencing was done on a sample of peripheral blood. In nucleotides, the CDR3 is TGTGCCAGCAGTGAATCGGCCAAGGGACTAGTTAATTTTCAAGAGACCCAGTACTTC. Translation gives CASSESAKGLVNFQETQYF.